This T cell receptor (beta chain) came from a study of blood T cell repertoires in COVID-19. In the study overall: T cells, B-cell-depleted T cells, or PBMCs supplied cDNA or gDNA.

The germline V gene encodes CDR1 LNHDA and CDR2 SQIVND (reference sequence). Trimming left V 5 bases short and J 2 bases short, with 11 bases between. The CDR3 spans 14 residues. In its sample, this clone was seen once. The authors' processing: Reference gene primer amplification gave nucleated cell count estimates. The method was immunoSEQ multiplex PCR; TCRdb's version includes in-frame clones alone and lacks a portion of them. V and J calls and clone size follow that table, whereas D and trimming were derived from the DNA. The sample consists of some 260,000 clones, approximately 91% of them appearing once.

The receptor was isolated from a woman in her thirties or forties who had recovered from COVID-19. The sequencing sample was made of peripheral blood. This sequence joins TRBV19 and TRBJ2-3; D is possibly TRBD2 (5 bases). The CDR3 DNA reads as TGTGCCAGTAGTTTTAGCGCGTACACAGATACGCAGTATTTT. Translated: CASSFSAYTDTQYF.